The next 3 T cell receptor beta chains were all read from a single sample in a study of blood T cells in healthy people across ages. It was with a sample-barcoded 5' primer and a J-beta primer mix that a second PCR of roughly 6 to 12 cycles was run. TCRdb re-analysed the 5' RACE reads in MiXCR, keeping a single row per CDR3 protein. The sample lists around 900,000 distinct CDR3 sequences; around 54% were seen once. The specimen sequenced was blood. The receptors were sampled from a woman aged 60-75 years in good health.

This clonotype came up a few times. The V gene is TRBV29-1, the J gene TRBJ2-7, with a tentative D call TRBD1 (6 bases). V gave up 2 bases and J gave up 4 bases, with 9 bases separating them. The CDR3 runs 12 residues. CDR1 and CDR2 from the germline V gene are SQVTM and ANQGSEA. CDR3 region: CSVELGQYEQYF. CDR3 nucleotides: TGCAGCGTTGAACTTGGACAGTACGAGCAGTACTTC.

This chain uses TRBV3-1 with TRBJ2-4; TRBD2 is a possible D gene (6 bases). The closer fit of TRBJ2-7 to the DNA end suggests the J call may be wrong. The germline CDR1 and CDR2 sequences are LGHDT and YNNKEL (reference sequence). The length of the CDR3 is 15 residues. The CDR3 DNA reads TGTGCCAGCAGCCCCTTCCCCAGGAGGGACTACGAGCAGTACTTC. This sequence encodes CASSPFPRRDYEQYF.

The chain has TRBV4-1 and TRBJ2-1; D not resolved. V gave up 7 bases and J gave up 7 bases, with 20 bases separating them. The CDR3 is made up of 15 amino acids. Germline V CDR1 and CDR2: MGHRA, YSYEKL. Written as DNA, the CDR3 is TGCGCCAGCATGAAGACTCCACGCCCCGGAAATGAGCAGTTCTTC. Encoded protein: CASMKTPRPGNEQFF.